This TCR beta chain emerged from a study of blood T cell repertoires in COVID-19. Overall study: Collection of acute and convalescent COVID-19 samples took place in the United States, Italy and Spain.

Assay: immunoSEQ multiplex PCR; the TCRdb copy retains only in-frame clones and omits some. Of 250,000 to 300,000 clones in the sample, 89% were seen once. V lost 3 bases and J lost 4, with 5 bases in between. Per germline, CDR1 SQVTM and CDR2 ANQGSEA. The CDR3 is 11 residues long. This clone was observed a single time. This sequence originates from a woman aged 40 to 55 who had recovered from COVID-19. Sequencing was performed on peripheral blood. The chain links TRBV29-1 to TRBJ2-3; no clear D gene. The CDR3 coding sequence is TGCAGCGTTGATCCCGCAGATACGCAGTATTTT. The encoded protein is CSVDPADTQYF.